A single sample gave rise to the 13 T cell receptor beta chains below, sequenced in a study of control samples from healthy donors and cancer patients. Clones were sequenced by immunoSEQ multiplex PCR, and TCRdb holds only the in-frame ones, with some missing. Here the sample spans about 150,000 clones, under 90% being singletons. Sequencing was done on a sample of blood. The receptor source for this set is a man in his thirties or forties in good health.

This sequence joins TRBV25-1 and TRBJ2-5, with D possibly matching TRBD2 (6 bases). The CDR3 extends over 15 amino acids. V lost 8 bases to trimming and J lost 1 base, with 17 bases between them. Germline CDR1 MGHDK, CDR2 SYGVNS. Here the CDR3 DNA reads TGTGCCAGCCAAGATACGGGACTGGGCCAAGAGACCCAGTACTTC. This codes for CASQDTGLGQETQYF.

The chain links TRBV6-6 to TRBJ2-2; D is perhaps TRBD2 (5 bases). The CDR3 has 15 residues. The germline gives CDR1 MNHNY, CDR2 SVGAGI (reference sequence). Between the trimmed V and J ends, which lost 2 bases and 3 bases, there was a span of 10 bases. The CDR3 region is CASSYLAADTGELFF. The CDR3 coding sequence is TGTGCCAGCAGTTACCTGGCAGCGGACACCGGGGAGCTGTTTTTT.

This rearrangement joins TRBV11-2 to TRBJ2-3; D may be TRBD2 (7 bases). The germline V and J ends were trimmed by 5 bases and 2 bases, with 14 bases remaining between them. Germline V CDR1 and CDR2: SGHAT, FQNNGV. The CDR3 is 15 amino acids. CDR3 residues: CASSVGAGVTDTQYF. The DNA for the CDR3 is TGTGCCAGCAGCGTGGGGGCGGGGGTCACAGATACGCAGTATTTT.

In DNA form, the CDR3 reads TGTGCCAGCAGTGAAGGACAGGGGACGAGGGTTAGCAATCAGCCCCAGCATTTT. Translating it yields CASSEGQGTRVSNQPQHF. The rearrangement joins TRBV2 to TRBJ1-5; 8 bases agree with TRBD1. The CDR3 consists of 18 residues. The junction had 8 bases not matched to a gene; V was cut back by 1 base and J by 0 bases. Germline lookup yields CDR1 SNHLY and CDR2 FYNNEI. Based on the CDR3 plus reference TRBV2 and TRBJ1-5, the full variable domain is EPEVTQTPSHQVTQMGQEVILRCVPISNHLYFYWYRQILGQKVEFLVSFYNNEISEKSEIFDDQFSVERPDGSNFTLKIRSTKLEDSAMYFCASSEGQGTRVSNQPQHFGDGTRLSIL.

V usage is TRBV27 and J usage is TRBJ1-1, with a possible D match to TRBD1 (5 bases). Germline CDR1 reads MNHEY; CDR2 reads SMNVEV (reference sequence). Trimming shortened V by 5 bases and J by 5 bases, and 15 bases separated the two germline ends. CDR3 size: 14 residues. The CDR3 DNA is TGTGCCAGCAGTAACTCAGGGTCTCGTACTGAAGCTTTCTTT. Translated, it gives CASSNSGSRTEAFF.

This clone was seen a handful of times. The rearrangement joins TRBV10-3 to TRBJ1-4; D gene ambiguous. CDR3 length equals 16 residues. The V end lost 10 bases, the J end lost 4 bases, and 22 bases lay between the germline ends. Germline CDR1 and CDR2: ENHRY and SYGVKD. The CDR3 sequence is CATSTRTANDNEKLFF. Written as DNA, the CDR3 is TGTGCCACCTCGACCCGAACAGCAAACGATAATGAAAAACTGTTTTTT.

V and J are TRBV25-1 and TRBJ2-2, with D possibly being TRBD1 (6 bases). There are 15 residues in the CDR3. Between the trimmed V and J ends, which lost 4 bases and 3 bases, there was a span of 12 bases. Germline lookup yields CDR1 MGHDK and CDR2 SYGVNS. This CDR3 is CASSGPGHYTGELFF. CDR3 DNA: TGTGCCAGCAGTGGGCCGGGACATTACACCGGGGAGCTGTTTTTT.

Comments on this clone: This sample also contains other DNA sequences that code for the same CDR3. V gene TRBV15 combines with J gene TRBJ1-5; TRBD1 matches at 7 bases. Germline V gene sequence: CDR1 LNHNV, CDR2 YYDKDF (reference sequence). After removal of 0 bases from V and 5 bases from J, the junction contained 1 base not matched to a gene. CDR3 length: 14 amino acids. The CDR3 DNA is TGTGCCACCAGCAGAGACAGGGGGTATCAGCCCCAGCATTTT. Its protein is CATSRDRGYQPQHF.

This sequence joins TRBV13 and TRBJ2-2; D tentatively reads TRBD1 or TRBD2 (5 bases each). CDR1 PRHDT and CDR2 FYEKMQ come from the germline V gene (reference sequence). This CDR3 spans 14 amino acids. Trimming removed 3 bases from V and 3 bases from J, with 8 bases in between. The DNA of the CDR3 is TGTGCCAGCAGCTTTCGAGGGGACACCGGGGAGCTGTTTTTT. Translation: CASSFRGDTGELFF.

The chain uses TRBV12-2 and TRBJ2-1; the D segment call TRBD2 is taken from the table without a DNA check. TRBV12-2 is marked as a pseudogene. The CDR3 consists of 16 residues. DNA for the CDR3: TGTGCAAGTCGCTTAGCCCGTAGCGGGAGGGCCAATGAGCAGTTCTTC. The encoded protein is CASRLARSGRANEQFF.

The rearrangement links TRBV12-3 or TRBV12-4 to TRBJ2-7, with D perhaps matching TRBD1 (5 bases). The CDR3 has 12 residues. V was clipped by 6 bases and J by 4 bases, with 10 bases between them. CDR3 coding DNA: TGTGCCAGCAGGGCGCAGGGTTACGAGCAGTACTTC. Its translation is CASRAQGYEQYF.

This chain connects TRBV5-8 to TRBJ2-5; no definite D call. V was cut by 0 bases and J by 4 bases, with 16 bases left in between. Germline V CDR1 and CDR2: SGHTS, YDEGEE. The CDR3 is 16 amino acids. The DNA of the CDR3 is TGTGCCAGCAGCTTGGTCCGCGTCAAAGGACGAGAGACCCAGTACTTC. This codes for CASSLVRVKGRETQYF.

This clone has more than one count but fewer than ten. The V and J genes are TRBV24-1 and TRBJ2-5, with 12 positions matching TRBD2. Germline V gives CDR1 KGHDR, CDR2 SFDVKD. The V and J ends lost 5 bases and 2 bases, in that order; junction bases with no gene match: 5. This CDR3 has 16 residues. CDR3 protein: CATSAPTSGGQETQYF. CDR3 DNA sequence: TGTGCCACCAGTGCCCCGACTAGCGGGGGACAAGAGACCCAGTACTTC.